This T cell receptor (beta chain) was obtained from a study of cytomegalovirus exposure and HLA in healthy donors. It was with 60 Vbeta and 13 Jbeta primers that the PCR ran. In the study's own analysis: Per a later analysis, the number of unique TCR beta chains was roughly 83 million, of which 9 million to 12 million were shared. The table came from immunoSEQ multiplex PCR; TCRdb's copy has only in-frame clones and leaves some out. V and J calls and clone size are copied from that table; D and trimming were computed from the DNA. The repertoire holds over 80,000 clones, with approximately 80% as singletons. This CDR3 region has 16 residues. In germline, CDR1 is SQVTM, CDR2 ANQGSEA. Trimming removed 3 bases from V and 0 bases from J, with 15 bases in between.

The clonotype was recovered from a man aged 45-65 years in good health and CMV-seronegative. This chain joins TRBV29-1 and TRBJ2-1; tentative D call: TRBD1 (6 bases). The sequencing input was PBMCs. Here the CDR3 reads CSVEGARQSSYNEQFF. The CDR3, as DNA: TGCAGCGTTGAGGGGGCGCGGCAAAGCTCCTACAATGAGCAGTTCTTC.